These T cell receptor beta chains were read from a single sample in a study of shared clonotypes between healthy human individuals. The repertoire was sequenced with immunoSEQ multiplex PCR; TCRdb's copy has only in-frame clones and lacks some. The data contain about 700,000 clones, approximately 79% of them singletons. Specimen: memory CD4+ T cells sorted from blood. The origin of the receptors is a woman aged 25 to 45 in good health. The CDR3 runs from the conserved cysteine through the conserved F or W. D genes are given only for firm matches. Clone size is stated in some rows and not others, as once, few, many or a class when expanded.

v_call: TRBV5-1; d_call: TRBD2; j_call: TRBJ2-1; clone_size: NA; cdr3_aa: CASSLIPGGPENEQFF; cdr3_nt: TGCGCCAGCAGCTTGATTCCGGGAGGGCCTGAGAATGAGCAGTTCTTC
v_call: TRBV7-2; d_call: NA; j_call: TRBJ2-7; clone_size: NA; cdr3_aa: CASSLASGAYEQYF; cdr3_nt: TGTGCCAGCAGCTTAGCCAGTGGGGCGTACGAGCAGTACTTC
v_call: TRBV14; d_call: NA; j_call: TRBJ2-7; clone_size: NA; cdr3_aa: CASSWDISYEQYF; cdr3_nt: TGTGCCAGCAGCTGGGACATATCCTACGAGCAGTACTTC
v_call: TRBV6-5; d_call: TRBD1; j_call: TRBJ2-7; clone_size: once; cdr3_aa: CASSYRDRGTYEQYF; cdr3_nt: TGTGCCAGCAGTTACCGGGACAGGGGGACCTACGAGCAGTACTTC
v_call: TRBV23-1; d_call: NA; j_call: TRBJ1-5; clone_size: NA; cdr3_aa: CASSQCQGNQPQHF; cdr3_nt: TGCGCCAGCAGTCAATGCCAGGGCAATCAGCCCCAGCATTTT
v_call: TRBV2; d_call: NA; j_call: TRBJ1-5; clone_size: once; cdr3_aa: CASSAIFGDQPQHF; cdr3_nt: TGTGCCAGCAGCGCCATTTTCGGGGATCAGCCCCAGCATTTT
v_call: TRBV28; d_call: NA; j_call: TRBJ1-4; clone_size: NA; cdr3_aa: CASTAFPYEKLFF; cdr3_nt: TGTGCCAGCACGGCTTTCCCCTATGAAAAACTGTTTTTT
v_call: TRBV29-1; d_call: NA; j_call: TRBJ2-5; clone_size: NA; cdr3_aa: CSVKGHSVIGETQYF; cdr3_nt: TGCAGCGTTAAGGGGCATAGCGTTATAGGGGAGACCCAGTACTTC
v_call: TRBV4-2; d_call: TRBD2; j_call: TRBJ2-1; clone_size: NA; cdr3_aa: CASRGLAGEVRNNEQFF; cdr3_nt: TGTGCCAGCAGAGGACTAGCGGGAGAGGTGCGGAACAATGAGCAGTTCTTC
v_call: TRBV7-6; d_call: TRBD1; j_call: TRBJ2-1; clone_size: NA; cdr3_aa: CASSGTGTGTYNEQFF; cdr3_nt: TGTGCCAGCAGCGGAACCGGGACAGGGACCTACAATGAGCAGTTCTTC
v_call: TRBV29-1; d_call: NA; j_call: TRBJ2-5; clone_size: few; cdr3_aa: CSVSGTPPGSQYF; cdr3_nt: TGCAGCGTAAGCGGGACACCTCCAGGGTCCCAGTACTTC
v_call: TRBV4-1; d_call: NA; j_call: TRBJ2-5; clone_size: NA; cdr3_aa: CASSQLIAPGRQETQYF; cdr3_nt: TGCGCCAGCAGCCAATTAATCGCGCCAGGGAGACAAGAGACCCAGTACTTC
v_call: TRBV6-6; d_call: NA; j_call: TRBJ2-6; clone_size: NA; cdr3_aa: CASSDPRANVLTF; cdr3_nt: TGTGCCAGCAGTGACCCTCGGGCCAACGTCCTGACTTTC
v_call: TRBV10-1; d_call: NA; j_call: TRBJ2-3; clone_size: once; cdr3_aa: CASSATGGSRGEQYF; cdr3_nt: TGCGCCAGCAGTGCCACTGGAGGGTCAAGAGGGGAGCAGTATTTT
v_call: TRBV25-1; d_call: TRBD2; j_call: TRBJ2-5; clone_size: few; cdr3_aa: CASSELRGMETQYF; cdr3_nt: TGTGCCAGCAGTGAATTGCGGGGGATGGAGACCCAGTACTTC
v_call: TRBV7-9; d_call: NA; j_call: TRBJ2-6; clone_size: NA; cdr3_aa: CASSFTGANVLTF; cdr3_nt: TGTGCCAGCAGCTTCACGGGGGCCAACGTCCTGACTTTC
v_call: TRBV7-8; d_call: NA; j_call: TRBJ1-1; clone_size: NA; cdr3_aa: CASSLAFKNTEAFF; cdr3_nt: TGTGCCAGCAGCTTAGCGTTCAAGAACACTGAAGCTTTCTTT
v_call: TRBV29-1; d_call: TRBD1; j_call: TRBJ1-4; clone_size: once; cdr3_aa: CSVERQGPNEKLFF; cdr3_nt: TGCAGCGTTGAACGACAGGGGCCTAATGAAAAACTGTTTTTT
v_call: TRBV28; d_call: TRBD1; j_call: TRBJ1-5; clone_size: NA; cdr3_aa: CASSFSSAGGSNQPQHF; cdr3_nt: TGTGCCAGCAGTTTTTCGTCTGCAGGGGGGAGCAATCAGCCCCAGCATTTT
v_call: TRBV11-2; d_call: TRBD2; j_call: TRBJ2-1; clone_size: NA; cdr3_aa: CASSPRIEGLGKNEQFF; cdr3_nt: TGTGCCAGCAGCCCCAGAATAGAGGGACTAGGGAAGAATGAGCAGTTCTTC
v_call: TRBV18; d_call: NA; j_call: TRBJ1-1; clone_size: few; cdr3_aa: CASSPRKGQNTEAFF; cdr3_nt: TGTGCCAGCTCACCACGGAAAGGCCAGAACACTGAAGCTTTCTTT
v_call: TRBV7-2; d_call: TRBD1; j_call: TRBJ2-7; clone_size: NA; cdr3_aa: CASSLVGQGAREQYF; cdr3_nt: TGTGCCAGCAGCTTAGTGGGGCAGGGGGCGCGAGAGCAGTACTTC
v_call: TRBV18; d_call: TRBD1; j_call: TRBJ1-3; clone_size: NA; cdr3_aa: CASSLTEQGTGNTIYF; cdr3_nt: TGTGCCAGCTCACTCACAGAACAGGGGACTGGAAACACCATATATTTT
v_call: TRBV2; d_call: NA; j_call: TRBJ1-1; clone_size: NA; cdr3_aa: CASSSSRGWNTEAFF; cdr3_nt: TGTGCCAGCAGTTCATCTAGGGGGTGGAACACTGAAGCTTTCTTT
v_call: TRBV19; d_call: NA; j_call: TRBJ2-3; clone_size: NA; cdr3_aa: CASSIQGTDTQYF; cdr3_nt: TGTGCCAGTAGTATACAGGGCACAGATACGCAGTATTTT
v_call: TRBV5-1; d_call: TRBD1; j_call: TRBJ1-4; clone_size: NA; cdr3_aa: CASSRGGGQNEKLFF; cdr3_nt: TGCGCCAGCAGCCGGGGCGGGGGACAGAATGAAAAACTGTTTTTT
v_call: TRBV7-9; d_call: NA; j_call: TRBJ2-6; clone_size: NA; cdr3_aa: CASSPPFVGADLGANVLTF; cdr3_nt: TGTGCCAGCAGCCCCCCGTTCGTGGGGGCTGACCTTGGGGCCAACGTCCTGACTTTC
v_call: TRBV5-1; d_call: TRBD2; j_call: TRBJ2-1; clone_size: NA; cdr3_aa: CASSPGEGSGFF; cdr3_nt: TGCGCCAGCAGCCCGGGGGAGGGGTCGGGGTTCTTC
v_call: TRBV19; d_call: NA; j_call: TRBJ2-7; clone_size: many; cdr3_aa: CASSMLGSRDEQYF; cdr3_nt: TGTGCCAGTAGTATGCTCGGGAGCCGGGACGAGCAGTACTTC
v_call: TRBV11-3; d_call: NA; j_call: TRBJ1-1; clone_size: NA; cdr3_aa: CASRLPGPRREAFF; cdr3_nt: TGTGCCAGCAGGTTACCGGGCCCTCGGAGGGAAGCTTTCTTT
v_call: TRBV5-3; d_call: NA; j_call: TRBJ1-4; clone_size: NA; cdr3_aa: CARRLTFPLRLANEKLFF; cdr3_nt: TGTGCCAGAAGGCTTACCTTCCCCCTCAGACTAGCTAATGAAAAACTGTTTTTT
v_call: TRBV5-4; d_call: TRBD2; j_call: TRBJ2-2; clone_size: NA; cdr3_aa: CASSFRGLETGELFF; cdr3_nt: TGTGCCAGCAGCTTTAGGGGACTAGAGACCGGGGAGCTGTTTTTT
v_call: TRBV19; d_call: NA; j_call: TRBJ1-4; clone_size: NA; cdr3_aa: CATEEGGPLFF; cdr3_nt: TGTGCCACCGAAGAGGGGGGGCCTCTGTTTTTT
v_call: TRBV27; d_call: NA; j_call: TRBJ2-7; clone_size: NA; cdr3_aa: CASSLNYRWEQYF; cdr3_nt: TGTGCCAGCAGTTTAAACTATCGGTGGGAGCAGTACTTC
v_call: TRBV7-9; d_call: NA; j_call: TRBJ1-1; clone_size: few; cdr3_aa: CASSLSRGPMNTEAFF; cdr3_nt: TGTGCCAGCAGCTTAAGCAGGGGCCCCATGAACACTGAAGCTTTCTTT
v_call: TRBV15; d_call: TRBD1; j_call: TRBJ2-7; clone_size: NA; cdr3_aa: CATSTRDRGAYEQYF; cdr3_nt: TGTGCCACCAGCACCCGGGACAGGGGAGCCTACGAGCAGTACTTC
v_call: TRBV28; d_call: NA; j_call: TRBJ2-3; clone_size: NA; cdr3_aa: CASSLTASPSTDTQYF; cdr3_nt: TGTGCCAGCAGTTTGACAGCCTCTCCTAGCACAGATACGCAGTATTTT
v_call: TRBV30; d_call: NA; j_call: TRBJ1-3; clone_size: NA; cdr3_aa: CAAQEGTGNTIYF; cdr3_nt: TGTGCCGCCCAGGAGGGCACTGGAAACACCATATATTTT
v_call: TRBV5-6; d_call: TRBD2; j_call: TRBJ2-3; clone_size: NA; cdr3_aa: CASSPRTSGRDTQYF; cdr3_nt: TGTGCCAGCAGCCCCCGGACTAGCGGGAGAGATACGCAGTATTTT
v_call: TRBV15; d_call: NA; j_call: TRBJ1-5; clone_size: NA; cdr3_aa: CATGMRGSGQPQHF; cdr3_nt: TGTGCCACCGGGATGAGGGGGTCGGGGCAGCCCCAGCATTTT
v_call: TRBV18; d_call: NA; j_call: TRBJ2-1; clone_size: few; cdr3_aa: CASSPPSSNEQFF; cdr3_nt: TGTGCCAGCTCACCACCGTCAAGCAATGAGCAGTTCTTC
v_call: TRBV5-1; d_call: NA; j_call: TRBJ2-2; clone_size: NA; cdr3_aa: CASSLVNTGELFF; cdr3_nt: TGCGCCAGCAGCTTGGTTAACACCGGGGAGCTGTTTTTT
v_call: TRBV19; d_call: NA; j_call: TRBJ1-2; clone_size: once; cdr3_aa: CASSIDTSPRYTF; cdr3_nt: TGTGCCAGTAGTATAGATACGAGCCCTCGCTACACCTTC
v_call: TRBV29-1; d_call: NA; j_call: TRBJ1-4; clone_size: few; cdr3_aa: CSVRGPATNEKLFF; cdr3_nt: TGCAGCGTTCGAGGGCCCGCAACTAATGAAAAACTGTTTTTT
v_call: TRBV5-4; d_call: TRBD2; j_call: TRBJ2-1; clone_size: NA; cdr3_aa: CASSSRLAGAYNEQFF; cdr3_nt: TGTGCCAGCAGCTCGAGACTAGCGGGAGCCTACAATGAGCAGTTCTTC
v_call: TRBV11-2; d_call: NA; j_call: TRBJ1-3; clone_size: NA; cdr3_aa: CASSLMGGAGNTIYF; cdr3_nt: TGTGCCAGCAGCCTCATGGGGGGGGCAGGAAACACCATATATTTT